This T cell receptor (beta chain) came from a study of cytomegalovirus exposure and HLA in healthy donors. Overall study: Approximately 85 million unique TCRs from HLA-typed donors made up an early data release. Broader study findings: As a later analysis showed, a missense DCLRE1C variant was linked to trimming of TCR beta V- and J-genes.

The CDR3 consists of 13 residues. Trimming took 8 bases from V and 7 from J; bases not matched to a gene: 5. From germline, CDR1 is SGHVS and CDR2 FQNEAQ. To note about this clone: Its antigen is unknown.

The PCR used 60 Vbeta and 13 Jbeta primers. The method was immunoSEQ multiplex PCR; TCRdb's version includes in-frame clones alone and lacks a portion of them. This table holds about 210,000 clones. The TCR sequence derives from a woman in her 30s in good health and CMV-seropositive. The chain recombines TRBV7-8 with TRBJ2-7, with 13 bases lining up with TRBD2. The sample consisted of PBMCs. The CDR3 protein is CASGQGLAGEQYF. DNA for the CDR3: TGTGCCAGCGGCCAGGGACTAGCGGGGGAGCAGTACTTC.